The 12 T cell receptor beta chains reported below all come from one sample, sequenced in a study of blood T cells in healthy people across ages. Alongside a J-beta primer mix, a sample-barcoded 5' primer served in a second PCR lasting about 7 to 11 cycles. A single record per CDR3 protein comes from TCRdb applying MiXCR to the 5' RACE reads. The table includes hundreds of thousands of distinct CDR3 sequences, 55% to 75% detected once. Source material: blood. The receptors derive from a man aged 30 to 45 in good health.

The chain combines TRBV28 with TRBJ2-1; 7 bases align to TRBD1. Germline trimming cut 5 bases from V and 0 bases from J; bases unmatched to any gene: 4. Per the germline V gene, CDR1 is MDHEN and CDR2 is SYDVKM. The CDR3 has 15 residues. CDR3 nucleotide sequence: TGTGCCAGCAGTACAGGGGTAGGCTCCTACAATGAGCAGTTCTTC. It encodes CASSTGVGSYNEQFF.

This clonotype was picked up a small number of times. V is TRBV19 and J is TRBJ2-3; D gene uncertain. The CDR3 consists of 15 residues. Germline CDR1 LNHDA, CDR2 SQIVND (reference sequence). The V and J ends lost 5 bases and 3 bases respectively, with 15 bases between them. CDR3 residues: CASSYRFGFTDTQYF. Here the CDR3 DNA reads TGTGCCAGTAGTTACCGATTTGGGTTTACAGATACGCAGTATTTT.

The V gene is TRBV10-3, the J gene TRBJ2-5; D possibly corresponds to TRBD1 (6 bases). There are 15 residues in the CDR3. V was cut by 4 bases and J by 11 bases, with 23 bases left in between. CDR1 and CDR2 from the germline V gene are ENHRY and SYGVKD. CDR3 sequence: CAISGTVSLLREQYF. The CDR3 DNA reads TGTGCCATCAGTGGGACAGTCTCTCTTCTAAGGGAGCAGTACTTC.

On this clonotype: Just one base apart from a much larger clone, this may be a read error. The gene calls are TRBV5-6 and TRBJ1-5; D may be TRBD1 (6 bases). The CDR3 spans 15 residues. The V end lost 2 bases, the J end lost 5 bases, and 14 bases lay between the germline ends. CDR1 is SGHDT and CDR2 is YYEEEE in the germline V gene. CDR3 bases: TGTGCCAGCAGCTTAGGGGGAAGGGGCTATCAGCCCCAGCATTTT. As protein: CASSLGGRGYQPQHF.

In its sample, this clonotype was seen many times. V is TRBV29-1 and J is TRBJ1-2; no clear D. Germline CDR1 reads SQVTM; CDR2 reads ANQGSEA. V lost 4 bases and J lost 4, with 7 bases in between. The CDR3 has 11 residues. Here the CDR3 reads CSVGGSYGYTF. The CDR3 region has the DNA TGCAGCGTTGGAGGCAGCTATGGCTACACCTTC.

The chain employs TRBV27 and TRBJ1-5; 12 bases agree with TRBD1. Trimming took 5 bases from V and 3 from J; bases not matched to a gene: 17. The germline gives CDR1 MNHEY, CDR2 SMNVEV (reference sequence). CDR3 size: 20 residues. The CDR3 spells CASSTRPSGQGARNNQPQHF. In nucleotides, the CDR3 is TGTGCCAGCAGTACCCGACCTTCGGGACAGGGGGCGCGGAACAATCAGCCCCAGCATTTT.

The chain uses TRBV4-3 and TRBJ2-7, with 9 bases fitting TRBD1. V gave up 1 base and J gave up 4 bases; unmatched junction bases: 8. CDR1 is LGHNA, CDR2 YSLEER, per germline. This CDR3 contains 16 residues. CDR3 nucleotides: TGCGCCAGCAGCCAAGCCAGATCCGGGACAGGGTACGAGCAGTACTTC. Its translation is CASSQARSGTGYEQYF.

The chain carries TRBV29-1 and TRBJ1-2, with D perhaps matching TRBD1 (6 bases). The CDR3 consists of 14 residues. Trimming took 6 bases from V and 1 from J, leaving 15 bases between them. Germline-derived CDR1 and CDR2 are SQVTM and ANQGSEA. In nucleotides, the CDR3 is TGCAGCGTCCTGGACAGCGACTATAACTATGGCTACACCTTC. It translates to CSVLDSDYNYGYTF.

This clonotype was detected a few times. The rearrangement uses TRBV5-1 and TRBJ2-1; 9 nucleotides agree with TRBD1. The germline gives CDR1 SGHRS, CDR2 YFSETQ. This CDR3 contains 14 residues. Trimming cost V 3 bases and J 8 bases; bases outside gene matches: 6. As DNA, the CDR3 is TGCGCCAGCAGCTGGACAGGGGAAGGCGATGAGCAGTTCTTC. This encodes CASSWTGEGDEQFF.

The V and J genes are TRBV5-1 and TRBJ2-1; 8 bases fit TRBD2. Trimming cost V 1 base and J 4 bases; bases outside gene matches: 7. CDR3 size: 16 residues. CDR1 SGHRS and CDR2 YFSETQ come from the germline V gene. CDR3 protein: CASSLSLAEPYNEQFF. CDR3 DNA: TGCGCCAGCAGCTTGTCACTAGCGGAGCCTTACAATGAGCAGTTCTTC. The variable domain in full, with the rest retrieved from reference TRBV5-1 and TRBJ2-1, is KAGVTQTPRYLIKTRGQQVTLSCSPISGHRSVSWYQQTPGQGLQFLFEYFSETQRNKGNFPGRFSGRQFSNSRSEMNVSTLELGDSALYLCASSLSLAEPYNEQFFGPGTRLTVL.

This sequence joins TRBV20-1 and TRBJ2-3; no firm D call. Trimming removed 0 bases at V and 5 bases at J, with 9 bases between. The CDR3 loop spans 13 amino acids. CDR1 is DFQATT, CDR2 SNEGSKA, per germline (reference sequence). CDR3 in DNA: TGCAGTGCTAGAGATCCAATGGGAGATACGCAGTATTTT. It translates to CSARDPMGDTQYF.

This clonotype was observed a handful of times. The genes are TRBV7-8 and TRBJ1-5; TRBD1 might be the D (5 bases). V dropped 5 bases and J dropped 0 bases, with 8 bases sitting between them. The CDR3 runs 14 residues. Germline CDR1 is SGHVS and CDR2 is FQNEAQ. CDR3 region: CASSRDGSNQPQHF. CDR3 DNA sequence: TGTGCCAGCAGCAGGGACGGTAGCAATCAGCCCCAGCATTTT. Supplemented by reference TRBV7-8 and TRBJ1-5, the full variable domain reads GAGVSQSPRYKVAKRGQDVALRCDPISGHVSLFWYQQALGQGPEFLTYFQNEAQLDKSGLPSDRFFAERPEGSVSTLKIQRTQQEDSAVYLCASSRDGSNQPQHFGDGTRLSIL.